The 3 T cell receptor beta chains in this list originate from one sample, sequenced in a study of CD8 T cells in ankylosing spondylitis. TCRdb reprocessed the 5' RACE reads via MiXCR and lists one record per CDR3 protein. The repertoire holds roughly 250,000 distinct CDR3 sequences, with approximately 9% as singletons. Sequences were obtained from blood, either unsorted or a sorted T cell fraction (not recorded which). The source is a male donor with ankylosing spondylitis or in good health (not recorded which).

This clonotype was observed a handful of times. CDR3 amino acids: CASSQDRGLNTEAFF. For the CDR3, the DNA is TGCGCCAGCAGCCAAGATCGAGGACTGAACACTGAAGCTTTCTTT. The gene calls are TRBV4-3 and TRBJ1-1, with unresolved D. Trimming shortened V by 0 bases and J by 0 bases, and 8 bases separated the two germline ends. The germline V gene has CDR1 LGHNA and CDR2 YSLEER. This CDR3 is built from 15 residues.

This clonotype was found many times. V is TRBV29-1 and J is TRBJ1-3, with TRBD1 matching over 7 bases. CDR3 length equals 14 residues. The V gene end was trimmed by 4 bases and the J gene end by 4 bases; junction bases not matched to a gene: 7. Germline V gene data show CDR1 as SQVTM and CDR2 as ANQGSEA. The CDR3 is CSVGQGQSGNTIYF. For the CDR3, the DNA is TGCAGCGTTGGACAGGGTCAATCGGGAAACACCATATATTTT.

This clonotype showed up many times. V usage is TRBV5-6 and J usage is TRBJ1-6; D is unresolved. The V end was cut by 7 bases, the J end by 5 bases, with 7 bases between. CDR3 length equals 12 residues. Germline CDR1 is SGHDT and CDR2 is YYEEEE. The CDR3 DNA reads TGTGCCAGCTCCCTTGATAATTCACCCCTCCACTTT. Protein product: CASSLDNSPLHF.